This record looks at one T cell receptor (beta chain) sequence and its context. This sample was included in a study of ipilimumab plus nivolumab after autologous stem cell transplantation. As for the study in general: Median doses per patient: a few ipilimumab, about eight nivolumab. The DLBCL group included primary refractory and relapsed cases.

The CDR3 runs to 14 residues. The germline CDR1 and CDR2 sequences are GTSNPN and SVGIG (reference sequence). V was cut by 0 bases and J by 0 bases, with 6 bases left in between. Patients got 3 mg/kg IV nivolumab weeks 1, 4, 7, 10, then biweekly through week 26. Using immunoSEQ multiplex PCR, the repertoire was profiled, and TCRdb retains in-frame clones only, with some absent. Of about 84,000 clones listed, about 83% are singletons. The receptor's source is a male donor with diffuse large B-cell lymphoma. The chain has TRBV30 and TRBJ1-5; unclear D gene. The sequencing here drew on PBMCs, taken in a trial of ipilimumab plus nivolumab as post-transplant consolidation. CDR3 nucleotides: TGTGCCTGGAGTGTATTGAGTAGCAATCAGCCCCAGCATTTT. Its protein is CAWSVLSSNQPQHF.